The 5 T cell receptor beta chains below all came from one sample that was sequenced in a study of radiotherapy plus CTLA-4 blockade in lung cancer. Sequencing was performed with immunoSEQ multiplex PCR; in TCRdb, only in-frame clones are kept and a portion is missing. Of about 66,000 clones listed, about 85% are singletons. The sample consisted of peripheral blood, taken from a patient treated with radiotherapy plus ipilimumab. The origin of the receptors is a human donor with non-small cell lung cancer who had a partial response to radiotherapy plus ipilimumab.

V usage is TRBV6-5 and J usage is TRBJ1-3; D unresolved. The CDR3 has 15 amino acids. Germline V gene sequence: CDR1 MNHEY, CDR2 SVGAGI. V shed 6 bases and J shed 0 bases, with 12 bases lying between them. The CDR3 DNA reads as TGTGCCAGCAGCCTTGGAGGAGCCTCTGGAAACACCATATATTTT. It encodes CASSLGGASGNTIYF.

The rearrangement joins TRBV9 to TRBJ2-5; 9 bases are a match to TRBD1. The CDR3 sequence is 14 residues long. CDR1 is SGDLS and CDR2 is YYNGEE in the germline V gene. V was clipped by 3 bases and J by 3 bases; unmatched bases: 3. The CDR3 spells CASSARTGEETQYF. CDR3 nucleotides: TGTGCCAGCAGCGCCCGGACAGGGGAAGAGACCCAGTACTTC.

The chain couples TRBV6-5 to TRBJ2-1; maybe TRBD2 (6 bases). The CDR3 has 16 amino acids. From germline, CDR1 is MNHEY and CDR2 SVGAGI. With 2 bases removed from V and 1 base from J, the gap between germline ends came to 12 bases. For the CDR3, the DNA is TGTGCCAGCAGTTACGGCGGGAAAATTTCCTACAATGAGCAGTTCTTC. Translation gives CASSYGGKISYNEQFF.

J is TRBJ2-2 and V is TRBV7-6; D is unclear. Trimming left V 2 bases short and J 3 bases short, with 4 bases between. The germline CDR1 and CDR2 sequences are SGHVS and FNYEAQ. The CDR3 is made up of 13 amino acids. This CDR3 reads CASSLTDTGELFF. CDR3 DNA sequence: TGTGCCAGCAGCTTAACTGACACCGGGGAGCTGTTTTTT.

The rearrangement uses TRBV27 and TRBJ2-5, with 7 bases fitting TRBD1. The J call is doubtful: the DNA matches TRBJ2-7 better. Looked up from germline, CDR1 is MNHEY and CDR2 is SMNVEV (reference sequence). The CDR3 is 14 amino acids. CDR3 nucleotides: TGTGCCAGCAGTTTGGTACAGGGGTTCAACGAGCAGTACTTC. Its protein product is CASSLVQGFNEQYF.